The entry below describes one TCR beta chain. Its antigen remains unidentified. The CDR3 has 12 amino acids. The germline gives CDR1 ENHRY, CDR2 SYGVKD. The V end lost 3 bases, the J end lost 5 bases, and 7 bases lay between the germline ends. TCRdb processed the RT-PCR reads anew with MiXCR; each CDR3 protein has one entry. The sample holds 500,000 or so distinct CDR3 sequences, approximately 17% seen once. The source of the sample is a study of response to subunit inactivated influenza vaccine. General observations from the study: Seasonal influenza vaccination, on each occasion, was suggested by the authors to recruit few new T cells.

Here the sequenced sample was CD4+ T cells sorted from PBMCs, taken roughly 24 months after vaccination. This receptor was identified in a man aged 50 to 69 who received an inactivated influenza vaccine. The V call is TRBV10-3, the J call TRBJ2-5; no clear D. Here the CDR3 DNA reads TGTGCCATCAGTGACGGATGGGAGACCCAGTACTTC. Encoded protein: CAISDGWETQYF.